This T cell receptor (beta chain) was documented in a study of identical twins. Regarding the study as a whole: Low generation probability was overrepresented in out-of-frame alpha sequences shared by twins. With monozygotic twins, out-of-frame TCR alpha sharing exceeded what models estimated.

V gave up 5 bases and J gave up 2 bases; unmatched junction bases: 5. Germline loops: CDR1 SGHTA, CDR2 FQGNSA. The CDR3 totals 15 residues. On this clonotype: What it recognizes is unknown.

TCRdb used MiXCR to reprocess the 5' RACE reads, holding one entry per CDR3 protein. The sample contains 640,000 or so distinct CDR3 sequences, around 6% of which appear only once. Every one of the donors was a healthy Caucasian. The chain recombines TRBV7-2 with TRBJ2-3, with TRBD1 identical over 9 bases. Specimen: naive T cells sorted from blood. This sequence originates from a man between 18 and 29 years old in good health. CDR3: CASSQDRGFTDTQYF. In DNA, the CDR3 is TGTGCCAGCAGCCAGGACAGGGGATTCACAGATACGCAGTATTTT.